The next 14 T cell receptor beta chains were all read from a single sample in a study of blood T cell repertoires in COVID-19. Sequencing was performed with immunoSEQ multiplex PCR; in TCRdb, only in-frame clones are kept and a portion is missing. The sample yields approximately 120,000 clones, about 85% seen once. The sequencing input was peripheral blood. The receptor source for this set is a man aged 55 to 69 with acute or convalescent COVID-19.

The chain recombines TRBV19 with TRBJ1-2, with 7 bases identical to TRBD1. The CDR3 totals 15 residues. V lost 6 bases and J lost 1; bases outside the gene matches: 8. The germline V gene has CDR1 LNHDA and CDR2 SQIVND (reference sequence). CDR3 protein: CASSIGQGGNYGYTF. The CDR3 DNA reads as TGTGCCAGTAGCATCGGGCAGGGGGGTAACTATGGCTACACCTTC.

This sequence joins TRBV30 and TRBJ2-3, with TRBD1 matching over 7 bases. V trimming: 6 bases; J trimming: 2 bases; junction bases outside the gene matches: 5. The CDR3 has 13 residues. The germline gives CDR1 GTSNPN, CDR2 SVGIG (reference sequence). The CDR3 loop reads CACGQVLTDTQYF. The CDR3 DNA reads as TGTGCCTGCGGACAGGTGCTCACAGATACGCAGTATTTT.

V is TRBV5-1 and J is TRBJ2-3, with D unresolved. Germline V gene data show CDR1 as SGHRS and CDR2 as YFSETQ. V lost 0 bases to trimming and J lost 3 bases, with 11 bases between them. The CDR3 contains 15 residues. The CDR3 loop is CASSLAVLRTDTQYF. The DNA of the CDR3 is TGCGCCAGCAGCTTGGCGGTGTTGAGGACAGATACGCAGTATTTT.

V usage is TRBV30 and J usage is TRBJ1-6; maybe TRBD1 (6 bases). The CDR3 length is 15 residues. V was shortened by 3 bases and J by 7 bases, with 16 bases between the two germline ends. The germline V gene has CDR1 GTSNPN and CDR2 SVGIG (reference sequence). The CDR3 sequence is CAWSAPDRRNSPLHF. The CDR3, as DNA: TGTGCCTGGAGCGCCCCGGACAGAAGGAATTCACCCCTCCACTTT.

The V call is TRBV2, the J call TRBJ2-3; D gene ambiguous. Trimming removed 7 bases at V and 4 bases at J, with 15 bases between. Germline V gene data show CDR1 as SNHLY and CDR2 as FYNNEI. The CDR3 sequence is 14 residues long. CDR3 sequence: CASTVRLGADTQYF. The CDR3 coding sequence is TGTGCCAGCACAGTCCGCCTGGGCGCAGATACGCAGTATTTT.

The chain uses TRBV28 and TRBJ1-1, with D unresolved. The ends were cut back, 5 bases at V and 3 bases at J, with 13 bases in the middle. CDR3 length: 14 amino acids. Germline lookup yields CDR1 MDHEN and CDR2 SYDVKM. CDR3 sequence: CASSPLLAHTEAFF. The DNA of the CDR3 is TGTGCCAGCAGTCCCCTCTTGGCTCACACTGAAGCTTTCTTT.

The chain joins TRBV7-3 to TRBJ1-2, with D possibly being TRBD1 (6 bases). The CDR3 runs to 17 residues. From germline, CDR1 is SGHTA and CDR2 FQGTGA. Deletions cut 2 bases from V and 0 bases from J, with 16 bases between. The CDR3 region has the DNA TGTGCCAGCAGCTTAGGGGGCAGGGGATATTCTAACTATGGCTACACCTTC. It yields the protein CASSLGGRGYSNYGYTF.

This clone was found a few times. The chain uses TRBV28 and TRBJ2-2; 9 bases are shared with TRBD2. Trimming took 5 bases from V and 5 from J; bases not matched to a gene: 9. The germline CDR1 and CDR2 sequences are MDHEN and SYDVKM. The CDR3 is 16 amino acids. The CDR3 sequence: CASSPSGLARTGELFF. DNA of the CDR3: TGTGCCAGCAGTCCCTCGGGACTAGCAAGGACCGGGGAGCTGTTTTTT.

This chain links TRBV21-1 with TRBJ1-2; the table's D call, TRBD1, has no DNA check behind it. TRBV21-1 is a pseudogene segment. The CDR3 contains 14 residues. The CDR3 reads CASFSGQGAQGYTF. The CDR3 DNA is TGTGCCAGCTTTTCCGGACAGGGGGCTCAAGGCTACACCTTC.

The chain recombines TRBV15 with TRBJ2-1, with TRBD2 matching 10 bases. V was clipped by 0 bases and J by 4 bases; unmatched bases: 0. Germline V gene lookup returns CDR1 LNHNV and CDR2 YYDKDF (reference sequence). CDR3 length equals 15 residues. In nucleotides, the CDR3 is TGTGCCACCAGCAGAGAAGCGGGAGGGTACAATGAGCAGTTCTTC. This sequence encodes CATSREAGGYNEQFF.

The genes are TRBV11-1 and TRBJ2-7; D call uncertain. CDR1 is SGHAT, CDR2 FQDESV, per germline (reference sequence). Trimming shortened V by 1 base and J by 5 bases, and 6 bases separated the two germline ends. There are 12 residues in the CDR3. CDR3 nucleotides: TGTGCCAGCAGCTTAGGTAGAAACGAGCAGTACTTC. Protein sequence: CASSLGRNEQYF. Drawing the rest from reference TRBV11-1 and TRBJ2-7, the complete variable domain is EAEVAQSPRYKITEKSQAVAFWCDPISGHATLYWYRQILGQGPELLVQFQDESVVDDSQLPKDRFSAERLKGVDSTLKIQPAELGDSAMYLCASSLGRNEQYFGPGTRLTVT.

V usage is TRBV28 and J usage is TRBJ1-3; TRBD1 matches at 10 bases. Germline CDR1 MDHEN, CDR2 SYDVKM. The trim removed 3 bases at V and 11 bases at J, leaving 10 bases unmatched. This CDR3 is built from 15 residues. The DNA for the CDR3 is TGTGCCAGCAGTTTGGGGGACAGGGGAAATATCCCCATATATTTT. It codes for CASSLGDRGNIPIYF.

This chain uses TRBV7-2 with TRBJ1-5; D is undetermined. V shed 1 base and J shed 0 bases, with 13 bases lying between them. There are 17 residues in the CDR3. Germline V lookup: CDR1 SGHTA, CDR2 FQGNSA. The CDR3 protein is CASSLGWADLSNQPQHF. The CDR3 region has the DNA TGTGCCAGCAGCTTAGGGTGGGCCGATCTTAGCAATCAGCCCCAGCATTTT.

The chain joins TRBV3-1 (or the pseudogene TRBV3-2) to TRBJ1-2, with 9 bases that match TRBD1. Germline V gives CDR1 LGHDT, CDR2 YNNKEL (reference sequence). V shed 4 bases, J shed 6 bases, and the junction held 6 bases outside the gene matches. This CDR3 region has 14 residues. The DNA for the CDR3 is TGTGCCAGCAGCCGAGAAGGGACAGGGAATGGCTACACCTTC. Its translation is CASSREGTGNGYTF.